This TCR beta chain was recorded in a study of CD8 T cells in Susac syndrome. Random hexamers were used to reverse transcribe an amount of about 0.5 to 1 ug RNA. TCRdb redid the calling of the immunoSEQ multiplex PCR reads with MiXCR, one entry per CDR3 protein. This sample yields 80,000 or so distinct CDR3 sequences, of which approximately 96% are seen a single time; approximately 0.39% belongs to the top ten. The CDR3 runs 15 residues. From germline, CDR1 is SGHRS and CDR2 YFSETQ. V gave up 1 base and J gave up 1 base, with 11 bases separating them. The specimen was CD8+ T cells from PBMCs. The clonotype comes from a human donor with Susac syndrome. V gene TRBV5-1 combines with J gene TRBJ2-5, with D tentatively TRBD2 (5 bases). The CDR3 nucleotides read TGCGCCAGCAGCTTGACCTTAGGACTCCAAGAGACCCAGTACTTC. This sequence encodes CASSLTLGLQETQYF. Combining the CDR3 with reference TRBV5-1 and TRBJ2-5 gives the whole variable domain KAGVTQTPRYLIKTRGQQVTLSCSPISGHRSVSWYQQTPGQGLQFLFEYFSETQRNKGNFPGRFSGRQFSNSRSEMNVSTLELGDSALYLCASSLTLGLQETQYFGPGTRLLVL.